This T cell receptor beta chain was sequenced for a study of regulatory T cells in long-lasting Graves disease. Study information: Persistent cases took antithyroid drugs over 5 years and stayed TSH receptor antibody positive.

The study's findings and limits: Researchers reported studying only peripheral blood, not thyroid tissue. A greater number of public clonotypes (about 2,900) was shared by persistent patients than by new patients (about 990).

Relying on iRepertoire HTBI primers and Arm-PCR of CDR3 regions, the team built TCR beta libraries. Original data processing: Samples revealed 62 TRBV and over twelve TRBJ segments. TCRdb called the multiplex PCR reads again in MiXCR, with one record for every CDR3 protein. These V and J calls derive from TCRdb rather than the authors' analysis. This table holds 350,000 to 500,000 distinct CDR3 sequences, about 21% found once. The germline CDR1 and CDR2 sequences are MDHEN and SYDVKM. This CDR3 comprises 12 residues. V was trimmed by 2 bases and J by 5 bases, leaving 7 bases between them. Time point: persistent/refractory GD, antithyroid drugs over 5 years with positive TRAb. With RNA extracted from PBMCs as input, the TCR library was made. This clonotype has a count of ten or more. Its specificity is unknown.

The J gene is TRBJ2-7, the V gene TRBV28; D not resolved. The receptor comes from a female donor with Graves disease. The sequenced sample was peripheral blood mononuclear cells (PBMCs), obtained when the disease was refractory, from a patient treated with antithyroid drugs. DNA for the CDR3: TGTGCCAGCAGTTTAAATAGCCACGAGCAGTACTTC. Residues: CASSLNSHEQYF. The full variable domain, completed using reference TRBV28 and TRBJ2-7, is DVKVTQSSRYLVKRTGEKVFLECVQDMDHENMFWYRQDPGLGLRLIYFSYDVKMKEKGDIPEGYSVSREKKERFSLILESASTNQTSMYLCASSLNSHEQYFGPGTRLTVT.